This T cell receptor beta chain was found in a study of blood T cell repertoires in COVID-19. Study-level information: Sources were T cells, B-cell-depleted T cells, or PBMCs; the material itself was cDNA or gDNA.

CDR1 is LGHDT and CDR2 is YNNKEL in the germline V gene (reference sequence). Between the trimmed V and J ends, which lost 1 base and 7 bases, there was a span of 19 bases. This CDR3 region has 17 residues. Per the authors' pipeline: Amplification of reference gene primers was used by the study to estimate nucleated cell counts. The data were produced by immunoSEQ multiplex PCR, yet TCRdb's version contains in-frame clones alone and is incomplete. V, J and clone size reflect that table, while D and trimming were determined from the DNA. The sample holds over 15,000 clones, 87% seen once. The TCR sequence derives from a human donor in a cohort sampled during active COVID-19. What was sequenced was peripheral blood. The chain carries TRBV3-1 (or the pseudogene TRBV3-2) and TRBJ2-2, with D maybe TRBD1 (6 bases). The CDR3 coding sequence is TGTGCCAGCAGCCAAGGAGGTCTGCGGGTAGGGGGCGGGGAGCTGTTTTTT. Translation: CASSQGGLRVGGGELFF.